The 21 T cell receptor beta chains reported below all come from one sample, sequenced in a study of cytomegalovirus exposure and HLA in healthy donors. PCR used 60 Vbeta primers and 13 Jbeta primers. Sequencing was performed with immunoSEQ multiplex PCR; in TCRdb, only in-frame clones are kept and a portion is missing. The sample consists of fewer than 150,000 clones, about 68% of them appearing once. Sample: PBMCs. The receptors stem from a human donor in good health.

This clone has more than one count but fewer than ten. The chain recombines TRBV18 with TRBJ2-3; 10 positions match TRBD2. The CDR3 spans 15 residues. Germline CDR1 is KGHSH and CDR2 is LQKENI. V lost 5 bases to trimming and J lost 4 bases; unmatched junction nucleotides: 6. The CDR3 loop is CASSKAGGRADTQYF. CDR3 in DNA: TGTGCCAGCTCAAAAGCGGGAGGGCGCGCAGATACGCAGTATTTT.

The chain joins TRBV11-2 to TRBJ2-7; the D is unclear. The CDR3 is made up of 12 amino acids. Germline CDR1 SGHAT, CDR2 FQNNGV. V lost 1 base and J lost 3, with 4 bases in between. The CDR3 loop reads CASSLAVYEQYF. The CDR3, as DNA: TGTGCCAGCAGCTTAGCTGTCTACGAGCAGTACTTC.

The chain is built from TRBV19 and TRBJ2-1; TRBD2 matches at 11 bases. This CDR3 contains 15 residues. J lost 5 bases, V lost 0 bases, and 0 bases had no gene match. The germline CDR1 and CDR2 sequences are LNHDA and SQIVND (reference sequence). The CDR3 reads CASSIEGLADNEQFF. The CDR3 bases are TGTGCCAGTAGTATAGAGGGACTAGCGGACAATGAGCAGTTCTTC.

The chain uses TRBV12-5 and TRBJ2-1; perhaps TRBD1 as D (5 bases). The CDR3 spans 13 residues. Germline-derived CDR1 and CDR2 are LGHNT and FRNRAP. The ends were cut back, 2 bases at V and 6 bases at J, with 8 bases in the middle. CDR3 residues: CASGLSQGNEQFF. DNA for the CDR3: TGTGCTAGTGGTTTGAGTCAGGGCAATGAGCAGTTCTTC. Drawing the rest from reference TRBV12-5 and TRBJ2-1, the complete variable domain is DARVTQTPRHKVTEMGQEVTMRCQPILGHNTVFWYRQTMMQGLELLAYFRNRAPLDDSGMPKDRFSAEMPDATLATLKIQPSEPRDSAVYFCASGLSQGNEQFFGPGTRLTVL.

This chain links TRBV11-3 with TRBJ2-1; 7 bases align to TRBD1. The CDR3 is 16 residues long. The V segment lost 0 bases and the J segment 7 bases; nucleotides outside the gene matches: 9. CDR1 is SGHNT and CDR2 is YENEEA in the germline V gene. This chain's CDR3 is CASSLDLDRLDNEQFF. The CDR3 DNA follows: TGTGCCAGCAGCTTAGATTTGGACAGGCTGGATAATGAGCAGTTCTTC.

The chain employs TRBV4-1 and TRBJ2-1; D call uncertain. The CDR3 totals 16 residues. Germline V gene data show CDR1 as MGHRA and CDR2 as YSYEKL. Trimming removed 1 base at V and 0 bases at J, with 10 bases between. The CDR3 loop reads CASSQVELVSYNEQFF. DNA for the CDR3: TGCGCCAGCAGCCAAGTCGAGCTAGTCTCCTACAATGAGCAGTTCTTC.

V is TRBV10-2 and J is TRBJ2-5, with 8 bases that match TRBD2. Germline values: CDR1 WSHSY, CDR2 SAAADI. The CDR3 loop spans 13 amino acids. Trimming at V came to 9 bases and at J to 5 bases, leaving 8 bases not matched to a gene. As DNA, the CDR3 is TGCGCCAGTTCACCGGGGGGGTCGGAGACCCAGTACTTC. This encodes CASSPGGSETQYF.

The V gene is TRBV28, the J gene TRBJ2-7, with no clear D. Germline-derived CDR1 and CDR2 are MDHEN and SYDVKM. Trimming took off 3 bases at V and 1 base at J, with 7 bases between the two ends. This CDR3 comprises 13 residues. CDR3 amino acids: CASSFRVSYEQYF. CDR3 bases: TGTGCCAGCAGTTTTCGGGTTTCCTACGAGCAGTACTTC.

The chain is built from TRBV28 and TRBJ1-5; D not certain. This CDR3 is 14 amino acids long. Germline-derived CDR1 and CDR2 are MDHEN and SYDVKM. Trimming removed 3 bases from V and 4 bases from J, with 10 bases in between. This CDR3 is CASSLEQINQPQHF. CDR3 coding DNA: TGTGCCAGCAGTTTGGAGCAGATTAATCAGCCCCAGCATTTT.

The V and J genes are TRBV4-1 and TRBJ2-2; 12 bases fit TRBD2. This CDR3 contains 18 residues. Germline loops: CDR1 MGHRA, CDR2 YSYEKL. The V gene end was trimmed by 0 bases and the J gene end by 5 bases; junction bases not matched to a gene: 7. Written as DNA, the CDR3 is TGCGCCAGCAGCCAAGATCGGGCAGGACTAGCGGGAACCGGGGAGCTGTTTTTT. Its protein product is CASSQDRAGLAGTGELFF.

The chain has TRBV28 and TRBJ1-1; the D gene is possibly TRBD1 (5 bases). CDR3 length equals 12 residues. From germline, CDR1 is MDHEN and CDR2 SYDVKM. Between the trimmed V and J ends, which lost 2 bases and 8 bases, there was a span of 9 bases. The DNA for the CDR3 is TGTGCCAGCAGTTTACAAGGGGCCGAAGCTTTCTTT. Translated: CASSLQGAEAFF. The variable domain in full, with the rest retrieved from reference TRBV28 and TRBJ1-1, is DVKVTQSSRYLVKRTGEKVFLECVQDMDHENMFWYRQDPGLGLRLIYFSYDVKMKEKGDIPEGYSVSREKKERFSLILESASTNQTSMYLCASSLQGAEAFFGQGTRLTVV.

This CDR3 is CASSQFQGADTGELFF. DNA for the CDR3: TGTGCCAGCAGCCAATTTCAGGGGGCCGACACCGGGGAGCTGTTTTTT. V is TRBV4-2 and J is TRBJ2-2; 8 bases align to TRBD1. Germline values: CDR1 LGHNA, CDR2 YNFKEQ. This CDR3 spans 16 amino acids. V shed 2 bases, J shed 3 bases, and the junction held 5 bases outside the gene matches.

The J gene is TRBJ2-7, the V gene TRBV2; perhaps TRBD2 as D (6 bases). Germline V CDR1 and CDR2: SNHLY, FYNNEI. Trimming pared 5 bases from V and 6 bases from J, leaving 11 bases between. The length of the CDR3 is 12 residues. The CDR3 sequence: CASSKGTPEQYF. The CDR3 region has the DNA TGTGCCAGCAGTAAGGGGACTCCCGAGCAGTACTTC.

This sequence joins TRBV5-1 and TRBJ2-5; TRBD2 agrees at 9 bases. V was clipped by 4 bases and J by 5 bases; unmatched bases: 9. The CDR3 contains 15 residues. Germline CDR1 SGHRS, CDR2 YFSETQ. The CDR3 region has the DNA TGCGCCAGCAGCGTCACCTCTAGCGGGATTGAGACCCAGTACTTC. Amino acid sequence: CASSVTSSGIETQYF. The whole variable domain, filled in from reference TRBV5-1 and TRBJ2-5, reads KAGVTQTPRYLIKTRGQQVTLSCSPISGHRSVSWYQQTPGQGLQFLFEYFSETQRNKGNFPGRFSGRQFSNSRSEMNVSTLELGDSALYLCASSVTSSGIETQYFGPGTRLLVL.

This chain uses TRBV12-2 with TRBJ2-1; TRBD2 is the table's D call and was not checked against the DNA. TRBV12-2 is a pseudogene segment. The CDR3 has 15 residues. DNA of the CDR3: TGTGCAAGTCGCTACCTCGGGGCGGGAGAGTATGAGCAGTTCTTC. Translating it yields CASRYLGAGEYEQFF.

This chain connects TRBV27 to TRBJ2-1, with TRBD2 identical over 9 bases. CDR3 size: 15 residues. Germline loops: CDR1 MNHEY, CDR2 SMNVEV (reference sequence). Losses at the gene ends were 11 bases for V and 2 bases for J; bases not matched to a gene: 10. The CDR3 loop is CAPPGASGTYNEQFF. The CDR3 DNA sequence: TGTGCCCCCCCCGGGGCTAGCGGGACCTACAATGAGCAGTTCTTC.

The gene calls are TRBV19 and TRBJ1-1; no clear D gene. The length of the CDR3 is 11 residues. The V end lost 5 bases, the J end lost 11 bases, and 12 bases lay between the germline ends. Looked up from germline, CDR1 is LNHDA and CDR2 is SQIVND (reference sequence). CDR3 sequence: CASSFGREAFF. The CDR3 nucleotides read TGTGCCAGTAGTTTCGGACGGGAGGCTTTCTTT.

The chain recombines TRBV28 with TRBJ2-2; TRBD2 is a possible D gene (6 bases). This CDR3 is 12 amino acids long. Between the trimmed V and J ends, which lost 11 bases and 6 bases, there was a span of 13 bases. Looked up from germline, CDR1 is MDHEN and CDR2 is SYDVKM. The CDR3 sequence is CALALGPGELFF. In nucleotides, the CDR3 is TGTGCCCTAGCGTTAGGACCCGGGGAGCTGTTTTTT. The variable domain in full, completed from reference TRBV28 and TRBJ2-2, reads DVKVTQSSRYLVKRTGEKVFLECVQDMDHENMFWYRQDPGLGLRLIYFSYDVKMKEKGDIPEGYSVSREKKERFSLILESASTNQTSMYLCALALGPGELFFGEGSRLTVL.

The V call is TRBV7-9, the J call TRBJ2-3; the match to TRBD1 covers 7 bases. This CDR3 region has 14 residues. V lost 5 bases to trimming and J lost 2 bases; unmatched junction nucleotides: 4. In germline, CDR1 is SEHNR, CDR2 FQNEAQ (reference sequence). The CDR3 reads CASSPGQVTDTQYF. CDR3 nucleotides: TGTGCCAGCAGCCCAGGACAGGTCACAGATACGCAGTATTTT.

This clone turned up a few times. The CDR3 loop is CSVDRTGLSNYGYTF. The CDR3 region has the DNA TGCAGCGTTGACCGGACAGGGCTATCAAACTATGGCTACACCTTC. The chain carries TRBV29-1 and TRBJ1-2, with TRBD1 identical over 8 bases. CDR1 SQVTM and CDR2 ANQGSEA come from the germline V gene. V was pared by 3 bases and J by 2 bases, with 8 bases of the junction left unmatched. The CDR3 consists of 15 residues.

This chain links TRBV10-3 with TRBJ2-7; 7 positions match TRBD1. Looked up from germline, CDR1 is ENHRY and CDR2 is SYGVKD. This CDR3 has 13 amino acids. V dropped 6 bases and J dropped 2; count of bases not matched to a gene: 4. CDR3 coding DNA: TGTGCCATCAGCCCGGGACAGCCCTACGAGCAGTACTTC. This codes for CAISPGQPYEQYF.